The source of this TCR beta chain is a study of shared clonotypes between healthy human individuals. Study-level information: A couple of women and a few men aged 18 to 49 served as donors. The study's findings and limits: Generation probability values for non-shared clonotypes were lower than those for clonotypes shared by all four donors.

TCRdb's copy holds only in-frame clones and misses some; the assay was immunoSEQ multiplex PCR. This table has over a million clones, approximately 78% appearing once. A note on this clone: What it recognizes is unknown.

Between the trimmed V and J ends, which lost 8 bases and 8 bases, there was a span of 9 bases. This CDR3 spans 9 amino acids. The germline V gene encodes CDR1 SQVTM and CDR2 ANQGSEA. This chain uses TRBV29-1 with TRBJ1-2; D not certain. The sample taken for sequencing was memory CD4+ T cells from PBMCs. Subset noted: CD45RA-negative fraction. This receptor was obtained from a man aged 18 to 30 in good health. Some clones in this sample may be carry-over from other donors' samples. The CDR3 spells CSPPIGYTF. The CDR3 region has the DNA TGCAGCCCTCCAATCGGCTACACCTTC.